This T cell receptor beta chain was sequenced for a study of cytomegalovirus exposure and HLA in healthy donors (dated by TCRdb to about 2017). Study-wide context: According to an earlier analysis of several hundred of the donors, 200 million or so T cells yielded 117 million unique TCR beta sequences and more than 250 Gb of sequence data. Roughly 310 gigabases of sequencing data and tens of millions of unique TCR sequences were included in an early release covering about 620 HLA-typed donors. In a later analysis, previously published TCR beta repertoires from hundreds of donors were re-analyzed and high-resolution HLA genotyping was added so that TCR occurrence patterns could be studied. A later genetic analysis took genome-wide SNP genotypes for about 65% of the 666 donors and used that subset as a discovery cohort. Along with the roughly 670-subject first cohort, a separate validation cohort of over a hundred different subjects was used. Donor age, sex, ethnicity and CMV serostatus were compiled together with the repertoire data. To predict cytomegalovirus infection status, the study brought together high-throughput TCR immunosequencing, statistical association of individual TCRs with disease status, and machine learning. All discovery cohort repertoires had been generated using a single sequencing platform. A few DR-DQ haplotypes were treated as single units for association and clustering because of strong linkage in the cohort. Among approximately 370 genotyped donors of the cohort, an average of roughly 230,000 unique TCR beta nucleotide sequences was sequenced per donor, of which roughly 17% were non-productive. Rather than using new phenotypic data, the later analysis identified candidate immune exposures from TCR beta sequences and from how often those sequences occurred across donors. Typing coverage differed by locus: A, B, C, DRB1 and DQB1 were typed in roughly 620-630 donors, DQA1 in about 510, DPA1 in over 600, and DPB1 in 472. In an earlier analysis of 587 of the donors, high-throughput TCR beta sequencing was used to judge whether each TCR beta V gene segment behaved as functional or pseudogenic. The aim of the study was to test whether cataloging public T cell receptors could identify signatures of past pathogen exposure. Among the roughly 400 genotyped donors, around 81% belonged to the genetic ancestry cluster associated with self-reported Caucasian donors. Using immunosequencing, the study profiled T cell repertoires from about 650 subjects and related those repertoires to cytomegalovirus serostatus. HLA typing covered class I and class II loci at four-digit resolution. General conclusions and limits of the study: Compared with the approximately 710-donor mean, donors in an Asian-associated ancestry cluster had fewer N-insertions in productive TCRs, according to a later genetic analysis. The study gave a list of about 150 TCR beta chains associated with cytomegalovirus. Because HLA typing was missing for some donors at each locus, association tests included only the typed subset. Several of the top co-occurrence clusters appeared to be linked to parvovirus B19, influenza, CMV and Epstein-Barr virus, according to a later analysis. A group of highly shared sequence variants was considered likely to be a technical artifact of the sequencing pipeline. In a later analysis, most CMV-associated TCR beta chains were found to appear HLA-restricted, with HLA associations seemingly driven largely by CMV exposure. In a later analysis, HLA-associated TCR beta chains were found to be more clonally expanded and to have lower generation probabilities than equally common non-associated chains. Most TCR sequences were observed very rarely across donors, whereas some public TCRs were present in many individuals. This cohort had only TCR beta chains sequenced, and the lack of alpha or paired-chain data limited which features could be detected. Correlated functional status among segregating V segments might be attributable to linkage disequilibrium, but an unknown experimental factor could not be ruled out. In vitro tests confirmed that three of the cytomegalovirus-associated TCR beta chains recognize cytomegalovirus antigens. In a later analysis, 16,951 TCR beta sequences were associated with specific HLA alleles at a false discovery rate of 0.05. Strong co-occurrence of HLA alleles, especially DR and DQ, made assigning TCR associations to individual alleles difficult. It was suggested by the authors that the approach could potentially be generalized to other disease states and immunological phenotypes. A further reported finding was that TCR beta sequences accurately predicted the HLA-A and HLA-B alleles for most subjects in the first cohort. Roughly uniform sequencing depth across donors was assumed in presence/absence analyses, although this assumption may not hold. Because counts were too low, roughly 16 rarely observed V segments, including chromosome 9 orphons, were excluded from the earlier analysis of 587 of the donors. Cytomegalovirus status was reported to be diagnosed by the classifier with high specificity and sensitivity in both the original and validation cohorts. CMV serostatus was the only immune exposure information available for the cohort. In a later analysis, the rate of TCR association differed among HLA loci, with DRB1 alleles having the most associated TCRs and HLA-C alleles having the fewest. In an earlier analysis of roughly 500 of the donors, most TCR beta V segments appeared in productive rearrangements about 87% or about 30% of the time, broadly matching IMGT annotations. An association between a missense DCLRE1C variant and V-gene and J-gene trimming of TCR beta chains was found in a later genetic analysis and replicated in an independent cohort. Some IMGT-functional V segments, including TRBV6-2 and TRBV6-3, could not be distinguished by the 87-base-pair reads and were therefore excluded.

Regarding this clone: Its antigen remains unidentified. No base quality information exists; no much larger clone differs at one position.

The cohort comprised some 730 healthy bone marrow donors. At the time of sampling, all cohort members were nominally healthy, though unrecorded immune exposures were likely present. The donor was CMV seropositive and was included in the group of almost 300 seropositive cohort members. A peripheral blood sample was provided by each donor, and peripheral blood mononuclear cells were used for TCR beta sequencing. Genomic DNA extraction from the blood cell samples was performed with the Qiagen DNeasy Blood Extraction Kit. Library preparation employed the immunoSEQ multiplex PCR assay. A mixture of 60 forward primers for TCR Vbeta segments and 13 reverse primers for TCR Jbeta segments was used in the multiplex PCR. Amplification of the CDR3 region of rearranged TCR beta genes was performed with a multiplex PCR assay on genomic DNA. Amplified TCR beta libraries were sequenced as 87-base-pair reads on the Illumina HiSeq System. The study's processing was this. Across the roughly 640 repertoires, a later analysis counted 80 million or so unique TCR beta chains, 9.5 million to 12 million of which were shared by at least two donors. Raw reads were error-corrected and collapsed into unique sequences with a nearest-neighbor algorithm that merged closely related sequences to remove PCR and sequencing errors. To assign V, D and J gene segments, CDR3 sequences were aligned to IMGT reference sequences. Each retained sequence needed at least a six-nucleotide match to both a V gene segment and a J gene segment. A rearrangement counted as productive if the CDR3 had no stop codons and remained in frame with V and J, and every other rearrangement counted as non-productive. CDR3 was defined by IMGT convention, running from the second conserved V-encoded cysteine to the conserved J-encoded phenylalanine. The earlier analysis of a few hundred of the donors excluded any sequence lacking an unambiguous match to a single V gene segment. In an earlier analysis of more than 500 of the donors, a V segment was called functional when productive rearrangements were above 56.7%, and segregating when the standard deviation between donors exceeded 5%. A statistical classification framework was built for diagnosing cytomegalovirus status from the catalog of TCR beta chain sequences. In a later analysis, V and J genes were assigned by comparing TCR nucleotide sequences against IMGT/GENE-DB human TR gene sequences. The TCRdist pipeline was used in a later analysis to assign CDR3 sequences and most-parsimonious VDJ recombination scenarios. In a later analysis, every TCR beta chain was defined by the combination of its CDR3 amino acid sequence and its V-gene family, and reads without a unique V-gene family were dropped. As a way to deal with suspected cross-contamination and a sequencing artifact, a later analysis dropped approximately 590 nucleotide sequences that were highly shared and had low generation probability. In a later analysis, a clonal expansion index was calculated for each public chain from normalized within-repertoire ranks of inferred template counts. Generation probabilities in a later analysis came from a VDJ recombination model fitted to out-of-frame rearrangements, and those results were checked against IGoR. A later analysis scored TCR-TCR, TCR-HLA and TCR-CMV co-occurrence with hypergeometric tests, applying a repertoire-size bias correction to TCR pairs. A later analysis estimated false discovery rates by permuting HLA or CMV assignments 20 times. In a later analysis, co-occurring TCRs were grouped using DBSCAN, with TCRdist sequence similarity added in when clustering inside HLA-allele-positive subsets. For co-occurrence clustering, repertoires with fewer than 30,000 or more than 120,000 public chains were excluded, along with 4 to 6 repertoires with anomalous nucleotide sharing. Not all clones reach the TCRdb copy of this immuneACCESS table, which keeps in-frame sequences only. Checked studies attribute under half of the gap to unresolved V genes and leave the rest unexplained. V and J calls and clone size are those listed in that table; D and trimming were worked out from the DNA. This sample has about 160,000 clones in its table, and around 80% of those were observed once. The top ten clonotypes cover about 1.6% of the sample.

The junction shows trimming of 4 bases on V and 6 bases on J, and the gene matches do not reach 5 bases of it. The germline V gene sets CDR1 to SGHRS and CDR2 to YFSETQ. Inclusive of the bounding cysteine and phenylalanine, the CDR3 is 15 residues long. CDR3 DNA is the only sequence kept; it has 45 bases, read in frame from the first base. The chain is made from TRBV5-1 and TRBJ2-7, with 15 bases aligning to TRBD2. Sequenced: PBMCs. This clonotype was sampled from a girl under 18 in good health and CMV-seropositive. The DNA sequence is as follows: TGCGCCAGCAGCGGACTAGCGGGAGGGCCAGGCGAGCAGTACTTC. Translated, this is CASSGLAGGPGEQYF. The full variable domain, completed from the reference TRBV5-1 and TRBJ2-7 proteins outside the CDR3, reads KAGVTQTPRYLIKTRGQQVTLSCSPISGHRSVSWYQQTPGQGLQFLFEYFSETQRNKGNFPGRFSGRQFSNSRSEMNVSTLELGDSALYLCASSGLAGGPGEQYFGPGTRLTVT.